This T cell receptor (beta chain) was identified during a study of cytomegalovirus exposure and HLA in healthy donors. Amplification used 60 Vbeta primers and 13 Jbeta primers. Assay: immunoSEQ multiplex PCR; the TCRdb copy retains only in-frame clones and omits some. The sample has 200,000 to 250,000 clones, more than 65% seen once; the top ten hold 1.8%. The TCR originated in a woman under 40 in good health and CMV-seronegative. Sample: PBMCs.

Here the CDR3 reads CASSFSHAYEQYF. CDR3 DNA: TGTGCCAGCAGTTTTAGTCACGCCTACGAGCAGTACTTC. The chain links TRBV27 to TRBJ2-7; D ambiguous. The V end was cut by 3 bases, the J end by 2 bases, with 8 bases between. CDR1 and CDR2 (germline): MNHEY, SMNVEV (reference sequence). The CDR3 runs to 13 residues.